This T cell receptor beta chain emerged from a study of T cells after yellow fever vaccination. Background on the study: For low cell numbers, libraries were made with SMART-Seq v4 Ultra Low Input.

In this sample, this clonotype turned up many times. The antigen is not known. Trimming took off 5 bases at V and 4 bases at J, with 15 bases between the two ends. This CDR3 has 16 amino acids. Study observations and caveats: Weaker in magnitude, the secondary response showed a faster peak on day 5 versus 15. Reappearance after the booster was seen for most primary-vaccination clones, at about 95% CD4 and around 88% CD8.

TCRdb fed the 5' RACE reads into MiXCR, producing one record per CDR3 protein. The data show about 320,000 distinct CDR3 sequences, under 15% seen once. This TCR was sampled from a young man who received the YFV17D yellow fever vaccine. The V and J genes are TRBV12-3 or TRBV12-4 and TRBJ1-6; D may be TRBD1 (6 bases). This material consisted of CD4+ T cells sorted from PBMCs, taken 15 days after the yellow fever booster vaccination. The CDR3 here is CASSPGGHSYNSPLHF. The CDR3 DNA reads as TGTGCCAGCAGTCCCGGGGGCCATTCATATAATTCACCCCTCCACTTT.